The 9 T cell receptor beta chains below come from one sample, sequenced in a study of T cell repertoires in ileal Crohn's disease. TCRdb's table, derived via immunoSEQ multiplex PCR, lists solely in-frame clones and lacks some. This table has roughly 31,000 clones, roughly 75% appearing once. The source material was ileal tissue. Receptors originate from an adult with Crohn's disease.

This clone was seen more than once but under ten times. The chain joins TRBV19 to TRBJ2-3, with D perhaps TRBD1 (6 bases). Looked up from germline, CDR1 is LNHDA and CDR2 is SQIVND (reference sequence). The CDR3 contains 16 residues. The ends were cut back, 2 bases at V and 1 base at J, with 13 bases in the middle. The CDR3 nucleotides read TGTGCCAGTAGTATATCCACAGGGCTCGGCACAGATACGCAGTATTTT. Translating it yields CASSISTGLGTDTQYF.

V gene TRBV5-1 combines with J gene TRBJ2-6; D remains unclear. The germline gives CDR1 SGHRS, CDR2 YFSETQ. The CDR3 spans 17 residues. V lost 3 bases, J lost 0 bases, and 13 bases lay in between. CDR3 sequence: CASSSQHASSGANVLTF. CDR3 DNA: TGCGCCAGCAGCTCGCAACATGCCTCCTCTGGGGCCAACGTCCTGACTTTC.

V gene TRBV6-5 combines with J gene TRBJ1-6; TRBD1 agrees at 9 bases. The V gene's germline CDR1 is MNHEY and CDR2 SVGAGI. The CDR3 covers 14 residues. The V and J ends lost 10 bases and 5 bases, in that order; junction bases with no gene match: 6. For the CDR3, the DNA is TGTGCCACCCTAGGGACAGGGAATAATTCACCCCTCCACTTT. Its translation is CATLGTGNNSPLHF.

To note about this clone: Because the CDR3's place on the DNA is in doubt, the DNA is left out and the CDR3 is given as listed by TCRdb. The chain carries TRBV5-6 and TRBJ1-4; the table's D gene call, TRBD1, was not cross checked with the DNA. Termini included, the CDR3 measures 17 amino acids. Germline V CDR1 and CDR2: SGHDT, YYEEEE. This CDR3 is CASSYYSPGQGLENCFF.

This clone has just one count. CDR3 sequence reads: CASSPSRETQYF. CDR3 nucleotide sequence: TGTGCCAGCAGCCCCAGCAGGGAGACCCAGTACTTC. The rearrangement joins TRBV14 to TRBJ2-5; D gene uncertain. V lost 4 bases and J lost 5, with 8 bases in between. This CDR3 region has 12 residues. The germline gives CDR1 SGHDN, CDR2 FVKESK. The full variable domain, with the rest looked up from reference TRBV14 and TRBJ2-5, is EAGVTQFPSHSVIEKGQTVTLRCDPISGHDNLYWYRRVMGKEIKFLLHFVKESKQDESGMPNNRFLAERTGGTYSTLKVQPAELEDSGVYFCASSPSRETQYFGPGTRLLVL.

This chain links TRBV11-3 with TRBJ1-1, with D possibly matching TRBD1 (6 bases). Trimming took off 2 bases at V and 10 bases at J, with 14 bases between the two ends. The V gene's germline CDR1 is SGHNT and CDR2 YENEEA. This CDR3 contains 13 residues. In DNA form, the CDR3 reads TGTGCCAGCAGCTTAAGGCCAGGGGATCTAGCTTTCTTT. Protein sequence: CASSLRPGDLAFF. Full variable domain (remainder filled in from reference TRBV11-3 and TRBJ1-1): EAGVVQSPRYKIIEKKQPVAFWCNPISGHNTLYWYLQNLGQGPELLIRYENEEAVDDSQLPKDRFSAERLKGVDSTLKIQPAELGDSAVYLCASSLRPGDLAFFGQGTRLTVV.

The chain couples TRBV19 to TRBJ2-6; D remains unclear. Trimming stripped 1 base from V and 0 bases from J, with 7 bases between. Germline CDR1 is LNHDA and CDR2 is SQIVND (reference sequence). This CDR3 is built from 16 residues. This CDR3 reads CASSIGSVSGANVLTF. Here the CDR3 DNA reads TGTGCCAGTAGTATAGGTTCTGTCTCTGGGGCCAACGTCCTGACTTTC.

In its sample, this clone was seen once. The chain carries TRBV4-1 and TRBJ2-7, with TRBD1 matching 10 bases. This CDR3 has 16 residues. Germline lookup yields CDR1 MGHRA and CDR2 YSYEKL. Germline trimming cut 4 bases from V and 3 bases from J; bases unmatched to any gene: 9. The CDR3 DNA follows: TGCGCCAGCAGCCCGATCCCGGGACAGGGGCGCTACGAGCAGTACTTC. Its translation is CASSPIPGQGRYEQYF.

The rearrangement links TRBV30 to TRBJ2-5, with TRBD1 identical over 7 bases. The J call may not be correct, given that the DNA end is closer to TRBJ2-7. Germline V CDR1 and CDR2: GTSNPN, SVGIG (reference sequence). The CDR3 runs to 15 residues. For the CDR3, the DNA is TGTGCCTTCCTTGTTATCGGGACAGCGACCTACGAGCAGTACTTC. Protein: CAFLVIGTATYEQYF.